The source of this TCR beta chain is a study of cytomegalovirus exposure and HLA in healthy donors. In the PCR, 60 Vbeta and 13 Jbeta primers were used. Per the authors' pipeline: Unique TCR beta chains numbered roughly 83 million in a later analysis, with about 9.9 million shared. Here immunoSEQ multiplex PCR was the method, and the copy in TCRdb shows in-frame clones only, minus some. V, J and clone size derive from that table, while D and trimming were established from the DNA sequence. This table holds approximately 46,000 clones. The ends lost 4 bases at V and 3 bases at J; junction bases unmatched: 9. The CDR3 is 16 residues long. Germline V gene data show CDR1 as MNHEY and CDR2 as SVGAGI. On this clone itself: Its antigen remains unidentified.

Regarding the study as a whole: In an earlier analysis, most TCR beta V segments were productive about 87% or about 30% of the time.

The clonotype comes from a male donor in good health and CMV-seronegative. The sequencing input was PBMCs. The V call is TRBV6-5, the J call TRBJ2-7; 10 nucleotides line up with TRBD1. DNA for the CDR3: TGTGCCAGCAGTTCCACCGGGACAGGGGCCGTCTACGAGCAGTACTTC. It is translated as CASSSTGTGAVYEQYF.